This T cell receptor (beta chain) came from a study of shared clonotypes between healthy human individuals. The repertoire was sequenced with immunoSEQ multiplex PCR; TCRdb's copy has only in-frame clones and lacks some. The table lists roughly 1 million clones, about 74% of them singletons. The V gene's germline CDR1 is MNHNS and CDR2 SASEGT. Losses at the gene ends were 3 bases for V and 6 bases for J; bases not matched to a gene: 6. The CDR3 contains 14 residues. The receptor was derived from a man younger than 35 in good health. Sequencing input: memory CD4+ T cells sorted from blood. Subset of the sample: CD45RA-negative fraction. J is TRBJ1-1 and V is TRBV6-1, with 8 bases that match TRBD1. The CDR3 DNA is TGTGCCAGCAGTGACCAGGACAGGGTCGCTGAAGCTTTCTTT. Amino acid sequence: CASSDQDRVAEAFF.